One sample yielded the 27 T cell receptor beta chains listed below, sequenced in a study of identical twins. TCRdb reprocessed the 5' RACE reads with MiXCR, giving one entry per CDR3 protein. The table records over 250,000 distinct CDR3 sequences, more than 8% of them present only once. The data were also submitted as part of a second study, on yellow fever vaccine responses in identical twins.

The sample consisted of CD8+ T cells sorted from blood. All receptors come from a woman between 18 and 29 years old in good health.

This clonotype occurred many times. This rearrangement joins TRBV7-9 to TRBJ2-3, with 7 bases identical to TRBD2. V shed 3 bases and J 0 bases; nucleotides not matched to a gene: 6. This CDR3 is 16 amino acids long. CDR1 and CDR2 from the germline V gene are SEHNR and FQNEAQ (reference sequence). The CDR3 DNA follows: TGTGCCAGCAGCTTCCCTAGCGGTACAAGCACAGATACGCAGTATTTT. It encodes CASSFPSGTSTDTQYF.

J is TRBJ2-3 and V is TRBV10-3; tentatively, D is TRBD1 (6 bases). There are 14 residues in the CDR3. Germline values: CDR1 ENHRY, CDR2 SYGVKD. Trimming cost V 10 bases and J 4 bases, with 18 bases left between them. DNA of the CDR3: TGTGCCACAATGGACTCCTCAGGGGCAGATACGCAGTATTTT. It is translated as CATMDSSGADTQYF.

This clonotype was counted only a few times. The rearrangement joins TRBV7-9 to TRBJ2-7, with 9 bases that match TRBD1. Germline V gene lookup returns CDR1 SEHNR and CDR2 FQNEAQ (reference sequence). The CDR3 contains 15 residues. Losses at the gene ends were 0 bases for V and 5 bases for J; bases not matched to a gene: 5. The CDR3 DNA reads as TGTGCCAGCAGCTTAGCGGGACAGGGAGGGGACGAGCAGTACTTC. Amino acid sequence: CASSLAGQGGDEQYF.

The chain uses TRBV12-3 or TRBV12-4 and TRBJ2-5; no firm D call. CDR3 length equals 13 residues. V dropped 5 bases and J dropped 3 bases, with 10 bases sitting between them. The CDR3 DNA follows: TGTGCCAGCAGTCTCCCTCCTAAAGAGACCCAGTACTTC. Its translation is CASSLPPKETQYF.

The table lists this clonotype with a few counts. The chain carries TRBV6-6 and TRBJ1-1; D remains unclear. Germline V gene sequence: CDR1 MNHNY, CDR2 SVGAGI (reference sequence). The length of the CDR3 is 13 residues. With 6 bases removed from V and 3 bases from J, the gap between germline ends came to 11 bases. The CDR3 loop is CASRISGDTEAFF. The CDR3 nucleotides are TGTGCCAGCAGAATTTCAGGAGACACTGAAGCTTTCTTT.

This clonotype was seen more than once but under ten times. This rearrangement joins TRBV4-3 to TRBJ1-5, with unresolved D. This CDR3 region has 13 residues. CDR1 is LGHNA, CDR2 YSLEER, per germline. The V gene lost 1 base and the J gene lost 4 bases, with 5 bases spanning the gap. CDR3 sequence: CASSQGFNQPQHF. The CDR3 DNA follows: TGCGCCAGCAGCCAAGGTTTTAATCAGCCCCAGCATTTT.

This clonotype was counted many times. This chain uses TRBV27 with TRBJ2-5; a weak D match, TRBD2 (6 bases). The CDR3 contains 15 residues. Germline V gene data show CDR1 as MNHEY and CDR2 as SMNVEV (reference sequence). Trimming stripped 3 bases from V and 5 bases from J, with 16 bases between. The CDR3 DNA sequence: TGTGCCAGCAGTTTCCTCCTGGGGGGTGGCGAGACCCAGTACTTC. Protein sequence: CASSFLLGGGETQYF.

The CDR3 loop is CSAKALLAGGLHEQFF. The CDR3 DNA follows: TGCAGTGCTAAGGCCCTCCTAGCGGGAGGGCTCCATGAGCAGTTCTTC. This rearrangement joins TRBV20-1 to TRBJ2-1, with TRBD2 identical over 12 bases. Looked up from germline, CDR1 is DFQATT and CDR2 is SNEGSKA (reference sequence). The V gene end was trimmed by 4 bases and the J gene end by 8 bases; junction bases not matched to a gene: 12. The CDR3 totals 16 residues.

The chain recombines TRBV7-8 with TRBJ2-5, with D perhaps matching TRBD1 (5 bases). CDR1 SGHVS and CDR2 FQNEAQ come from the germline V gene. V dropped 1 base and J dropped 1 base, with 7 bases sitting between them. The CDR3 is made up of 14 amino acids. CDR3 in DNA: TGTGCCAGCAGCTTAGTCGACAGCCAAGAGACCCAGTACTTC. Residues: CASSLVDSQETQYF.

The gene calls are TRBV12-5 and TRBJ2-1; D tentatively fits TRBD1 or TRBD2 (5 bases each). The V end was cut by 5 bases, the J end by 10 bases, with 15 bases between. The germline V gene encodes CDR1 LGHNT and CDR2 FRNRAP. The CDR3 has 13 amino acids. CDR3 sequence reads: CASGPNWGSEQFF. The CDR3 coding sequence is TGTGCTAGTGGTCCGAATTGGGGGAGCGAGCAGTTCTTC.

The chain is built from TRBV3-1 and TRBJ2-3, with D unclear. Per germline, CDR1 LGHDT and CDR2 YNNKEL (reference sequence). Trimming removed 7 bases from V and 4 bases from J, with 24 bases in between. CDR3 size: 17 residues. The CDR3 loop is CASTQKGPTVGADTQYF. The CDR3 coding sequence is TGTGCCAGCACCCAGAAAGGCCCCACAGTTGGTGCAGATACGCAGTATTTT.

This chain links TRBV28 with TRBJ2-7, with a tentative D call TRBD2 (7 bases). The length of the CDR3 is 15 residues. V shed 3 bases and J shed 2 bases, with 14 bases lying between them. Germline loops: CDR1 MDHEN, CDR2 SYDVKM. As DNA, the CDR3 is TGTGCCAGCAGTTTGGGGGGGCCTCCTACCTACGAGCAGTACTTC. Translation gives CASSLGGPPTYEQYF.

This clonotype was counted a few times. This chain joins TRBV7-9 and TRBJ2-1, with 14 bases fitting TRBD2. This CDR3 comprises 17 residues. With V trimmed by 4 bases and J by 8 bases, 10 bases remained unmatched. Germline CDR1 is SEHNR and CDR2 is FQNEAQ (reference sequence). CDR3 nucleotide sequence: TGTGCCAGCAGCTCCTCGGGACTAGCGGGAGTGTTGTATGAGCAGTTCTTC. It specifies CASSSSGLAGVLYEQFF.

This clonotype was found a few times. The V call is TRBV20-1, the J call TRBJ2-5, with D perhaps TRBD1 (8 bases). The ends were cut back, 3 bases at V and 2 bases at J, with 34 bases in the middle. Per germline, CDR1 DFQATT and CDR2 SNEGSKA (reference sequence). This CDR3 comprises 21 residues. The CDR3 region is CSARARTGYGGSIFSQETQYF. Written as DNA, the CDR3 is TGCAGTGCTAGGGCCAGGACAGGGTATGGCGGGAGCATCTTTTCGCAAGAGACCCAGTACTTC.

The chain is built from TRBV15 and TRBJ2-1; tentatively, D is TRBD1 or TRBD2 (6 bases each). Trimming stripped 1 base from V and 8 bases from J, with 12 bases between. The CDR3 has 14 amino acids. Germline CDR1 is LNHNV and CDR2 is YYDKDF (reference sequence). This chain's CDR3 is CATSRAGAFDEQFF. The CDR3 DNA is TGTGCCACCAGCAGAGCGGGGGCCTTCGATGAGCAGTTCTTC.

This clonotype has only a few counts. This chain connects TRBV12-3 or TRBV12-4 to TRBJ2-7; D is possibly TRBD1 (6 bases). The CDR3 sequence is 13 residues long. V lost 7 bases and J lost 2, with 12 bases in between. This chain's CDR3 is CASTDRSPYEQYF. The CDR3 DNA reads as TGTGCCAGCACCGACAGGAGCCCCTACGAGCAGTACTTC.

This sequence joins TRBV7-9 and TRBJ1-1, with D unresolved. V lost 7 bases, J lost 7 bases, and 7 bases lay in between. The germline V gene has CDR1 SEHNR and CDR2 FQNEAQ (reference sequence). The CDR3 is made up of 10 amino acids. The CDR3 region is CASMDIEAFF. The CDR3 DNA sequence: TGTGCCAGCATGGATATTGAAGCTTTCTTT.

This clonotype has a handful of counts. The CDR3 here is CAISEKGRRGTTEAFF. The CDR3 DNA follows: TGTGCCATCAGTGAAAAGGGACGGAGGGGGACCACTGAAGCTTTCTTT. The V gene is TRBV10-3, the J gene TRBJ1-1, with D perhaps TRBD1 (6 bases). The V end was cut by 3 bases, the J end by 4 bases, with 18 bases between. Germline lookup yields CDR1 ENHRY and CDR2 SYGVKD. The CDR3 runs to 16 residues.

J is TRBJ1-5 and V is TRBV7-2; D not resolved. The CDR3 has 17 amino acids. V was cut by 0 bases and J by 0 bases, with 12 bases left in between. Germline V gene data show CDR1 as SGHTA and CDR2 as FQGNSA. The CDR3 protein is CASSLAVSAYSNQPQHF. Written as DNA, the CDR3 is TGTGCCAGCAGCTTAGCGGTTAGCGCTTATAGCAATCAGCCCCAGCATTTT.

The CDR3 bases are TGCAGTGCTAGAAATCTTAGAGGACCCTCGTCCTACGAGCAGTACTTC. This gives the protein CSARNLRGPSSYEQYF. This rearrangement joins TRBV20-1 to TRBJ2-7; D is unclear. V was cut by 2 bases and J by 1 base, with 18 bases left in between. Germline CDR1 is DFQATT and CDR2 is SNEGSKA (reference sequence). CDR3 length equals 16 residues.

V is TRBV11-2 and J is TRBJ2-7; 9 nucleotides line up with TRBD2. Germline lookup yields CDR1 SGHAT and CDR2 FQNNGV. The CDR3 is made up of 14 amino acids. The V gene end was trimmed by 3 bases and the J gene end by 3 bases; junction bases not matched to a gene: 3. CDR3 sequence: CASSLSSGIYEQYF. CDR3 nucleotides: TGTGCCAGCAGCTTGTCTAGCGGGATCTACGAGCAGTACTTC.

This clonotype was seen a handful of times. The CDR3 DNA reads as TGTGCCAGCAGCTTAGCGAAGGCTAGCGGGGGCTACGAGCAGTACTTC. This gives the protein CASSLAKASGGYEQYF. The chain carries TRBV7-9 and TRBJ2-7; 10 bases line up with TRBD2. Trimming removed 0 bases from V and 3 bases from J; junction bases left unmatched: 5. The CDR3 is made up of 16 amino acids. Looked up from germline, CDR1 is SEHNR and CDR2 is FQNEAQ (reference sequence).

This clonotype showed up many times. The chain has TRBV7-8 and TRBJ1-3; D not certain. This CDR3 is 13 amino acids long. The V end lost 0 bases, the J end lost 16 bases, and 16 bases lay between the germline ends. CDR1 SGHVS and CDR2 FQNEAQ come from the germline V gene. The CDR3 region is CASSLARVRLEYF. The CDR3 bases are TGTGCCAGCAGCTTAGCGCGAGTAAGATTGGAGTATTTT.

The table lists this clonotype with a few counts. V usage is TRBV20-1 and J usage is TRBJ2-7, with 8 bases fitting TRBD2. The CDR3 has 15 residues. J gave up 4 bases and V 0 bases, and 8 bases lay outside the gene matches. CDR1 and CDR2 from the germline V gene are DFQATT and SNEGSKA (reference sequence). For the CDR3, the DNA is TGCAGTGCTAGAGATCAGGAGCGGGGGTCTTACGAGCAGTACTTC. Its protein is CSARDQERGSYEQYF.

V and J are TRBV20-1 and TRBJ2-1; 7 bases are shared with TRBD2. Germline V gives CDR1 DFQATT, CDR2 SNEGSKA (reference sequence). The V gene end was trimmed by 2 bases and the J gene end by 9 bases; junction bases not matched to a gene: 7. This CDR3 contains 13 residues. The CDR3 DNA reads TGCAGTGCTAGAATGCGTGGGGGGGTTGAGCAGTTCTTC. This sequence encodes CSARMRGGVEQFF.

The V and J genes are TRBV6-5 and TRBJ2-5; D not certain. This CDR3 has 16 amino acids. Looked up from germline, CDR1 is MNHEY and CDR2 is SVGAGI. Deletions cut 1 base from V and 7 bases from J, with 19 bases between. CDR3 residues: CASSYFKVPQVGTQYF. As DNA, the CDR3 is TGTGCCAGCAGTTACTTTAAAGTCCCTCAAGTTGGGACCCAGTACTTC.

This clonotype was recorded at least ten times. The rearrangement joins TRBV12-3 or TRBV12-4 to TRBJ2-7; D tentatively fits TRBD1 or TRBD2 (5 bases each). Trimming removed 2 bases at V and 6 bases at J, with 14 bases between. The CDR3 extends over 14 amino acids. The CDR3 DNA reads as TGTGCCAGCAGTTTAAAGGGGACCTGGGTCGAGCAGTACTTC. Translated: CASSLKGTWVEQYF.